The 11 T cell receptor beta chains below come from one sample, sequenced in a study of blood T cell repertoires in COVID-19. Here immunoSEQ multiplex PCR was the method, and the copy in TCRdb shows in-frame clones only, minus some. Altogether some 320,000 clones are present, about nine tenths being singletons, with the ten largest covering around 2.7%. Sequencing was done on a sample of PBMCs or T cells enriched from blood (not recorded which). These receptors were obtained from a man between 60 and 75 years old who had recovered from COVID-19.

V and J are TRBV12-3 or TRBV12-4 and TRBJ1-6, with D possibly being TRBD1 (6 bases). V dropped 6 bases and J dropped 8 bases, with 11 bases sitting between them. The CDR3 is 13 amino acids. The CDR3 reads CASSLTGHSPLHF. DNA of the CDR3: TGTGCCAGCAGCCTCACAGGGCATTCACCCCTCCACTTT.

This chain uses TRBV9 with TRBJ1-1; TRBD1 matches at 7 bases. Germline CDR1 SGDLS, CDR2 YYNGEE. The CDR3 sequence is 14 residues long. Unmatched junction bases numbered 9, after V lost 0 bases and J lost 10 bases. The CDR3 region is CASSVAAAQGGAFF. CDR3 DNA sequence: TGTGCCAGCAGCGTAGCGGCGGCTCAGGGGGGAGCTTTCTTT.

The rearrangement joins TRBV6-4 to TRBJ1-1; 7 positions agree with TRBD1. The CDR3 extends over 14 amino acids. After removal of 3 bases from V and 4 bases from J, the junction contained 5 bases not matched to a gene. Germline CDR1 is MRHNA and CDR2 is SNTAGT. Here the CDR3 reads CASSEEGAVTEAFF. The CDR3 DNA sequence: TGTGCCAGCAGTGAAGAGGGGGCTGTCACTGAAGCTTTCTTT.

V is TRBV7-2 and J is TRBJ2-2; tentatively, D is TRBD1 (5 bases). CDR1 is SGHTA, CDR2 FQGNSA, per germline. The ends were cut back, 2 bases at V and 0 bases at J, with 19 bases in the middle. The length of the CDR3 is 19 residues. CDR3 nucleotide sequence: TGTGCCAGCAGCTTAAAAGGCAGGGCCATTCCCTCGAACACCGGGGAGCTGTTTTTT. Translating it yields CASSLKGRAIPSNTGELFF. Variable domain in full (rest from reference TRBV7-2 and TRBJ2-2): GAGVSQSPSNKVTEKGKDVELRCDPISGHTALYWYRQSLGQGLEFLIYFQGNSAPDKSGLPSDRFSAERTGGSVSTLTIQRTQQEDSAVYLCASSLKGRAIPSNTGELFFGEGSRLTVL.

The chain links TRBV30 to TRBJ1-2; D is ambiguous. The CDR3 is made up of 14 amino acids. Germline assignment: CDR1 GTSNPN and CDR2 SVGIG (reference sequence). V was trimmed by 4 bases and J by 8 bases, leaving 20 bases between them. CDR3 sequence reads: CAWTMSGPILGYTF. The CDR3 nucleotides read TGTGCCTGGACGATGAGTGGGCCGATCCTCGGCTACACCTTC.

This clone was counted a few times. CDR3 region: CASSLDSYNSPLHF. DNA of the CDR3: TGTGCCAGCAGCTTGGACAGCTATAATTCACCCCTCCACTTT. The chain recombines TRBV5-4 with TRBJ1-6, with no clear D. The CDR3 has 14 amino acids. Trimming cost V 0 bases and J 3 bases, with 4 bases left between them. The V gene's germline CDR1 is SGHNT and CDR2 YYREEE (reference sequence). Full variable domain (rest looked up from reference TRBV5-4 and TRBJ1-6): ETGVTQSPTHLIKTRGQQVTLRCSSQSGHNTVSWYQQALGQGPQFIFQYYREEENGRGNFPPRFSGLQFPNYSSELNVNALELDDSALYLCASSLDSYNSPLHFGNGTRLTVT.

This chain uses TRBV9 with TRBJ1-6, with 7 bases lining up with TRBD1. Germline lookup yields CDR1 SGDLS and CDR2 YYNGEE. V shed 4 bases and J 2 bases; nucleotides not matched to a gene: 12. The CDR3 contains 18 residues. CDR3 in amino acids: CASSPGQSPIAYNSPLHF. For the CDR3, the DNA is TGTGCCAGCAGCCCGGGACAGAGTCCGATAGCCTATAATTCACCCCTCCACTTT.

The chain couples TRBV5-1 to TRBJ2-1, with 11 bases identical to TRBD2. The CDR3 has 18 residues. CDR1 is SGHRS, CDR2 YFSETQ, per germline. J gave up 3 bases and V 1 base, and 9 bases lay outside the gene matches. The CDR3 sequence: CASSLISQGLADYNEQFF. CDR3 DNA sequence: TGCGCCAGCAGCTTGATCTCGCAGGGACTAGCGGACTACAATGAGCAGTTCTTC.

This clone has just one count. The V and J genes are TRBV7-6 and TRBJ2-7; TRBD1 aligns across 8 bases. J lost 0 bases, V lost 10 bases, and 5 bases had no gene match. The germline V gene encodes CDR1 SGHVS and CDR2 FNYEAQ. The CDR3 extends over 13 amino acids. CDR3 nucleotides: TGTGCCACCGCGACAGGGGTCTCCTACGAGCAGTACTTC. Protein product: CATATGVSYEQYF.

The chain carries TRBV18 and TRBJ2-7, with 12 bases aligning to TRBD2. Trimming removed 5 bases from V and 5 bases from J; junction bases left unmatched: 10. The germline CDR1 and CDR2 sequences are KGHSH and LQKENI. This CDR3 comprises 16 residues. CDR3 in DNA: TGTGCCAGCTCAACATACCTAGCGGGAGGGCCCAACGAGCAGTACTTC. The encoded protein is CASSTYLAGGPNEQYF.

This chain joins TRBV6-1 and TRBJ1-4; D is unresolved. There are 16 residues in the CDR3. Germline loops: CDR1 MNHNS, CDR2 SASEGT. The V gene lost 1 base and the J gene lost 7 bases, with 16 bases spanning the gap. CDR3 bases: TGTGCCAGCAGTGAAGTGGACTGGCCCATCCCTGAAAAACTGTTTTTT. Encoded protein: CASSEVDWPIPEKLFF.